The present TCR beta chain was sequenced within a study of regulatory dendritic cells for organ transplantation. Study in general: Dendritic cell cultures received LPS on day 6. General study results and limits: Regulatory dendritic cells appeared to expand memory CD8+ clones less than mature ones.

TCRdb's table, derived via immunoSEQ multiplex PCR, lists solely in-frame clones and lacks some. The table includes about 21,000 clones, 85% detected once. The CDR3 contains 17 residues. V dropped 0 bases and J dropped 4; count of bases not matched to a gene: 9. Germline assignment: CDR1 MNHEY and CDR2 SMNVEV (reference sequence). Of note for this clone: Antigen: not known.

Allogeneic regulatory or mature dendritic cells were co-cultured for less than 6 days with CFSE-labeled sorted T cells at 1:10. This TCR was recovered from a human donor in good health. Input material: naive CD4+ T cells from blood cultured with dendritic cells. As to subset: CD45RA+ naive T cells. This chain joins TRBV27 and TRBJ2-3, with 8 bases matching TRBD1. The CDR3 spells CASSLSPGQGYPDTQYF. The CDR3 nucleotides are TGTGCCAGCAGTTTATCCCCCGGACAGGGTTACCCAGATACGCAGTATTTT.